This T cell receptor beta chain emerged from a study of T-cell reconstitution after alpha-beta-depleted transplantation in children. Broader study findings: Several hundred graft clones that had expanded were reportedly the source of alpha-beta T cells about two months after transplant.

As to this clonotype: Its antigen is unknown.

CDR1 ENHRY and CDR2 SYGVKD come from the germline V gene. The CDR3 is 16 amino acids. J was trimmed by 4 bases and V by 2 bases; bases with no gene match: 8. The TCRbeta library was prepared with unique molecular identifiers. TCRdb re-called the PCR reads with MiXCR, one entry per CDR3 protein. Of about 400,000 distinct CDR3 sequences listed, 15% to 20% are singletons. The sample here was PBMCs, mostly from graft donor cells, taken 360 days after TCRalphabeta/CD19-depleted stem cell transplant. The rearrangement links TRBV10-3 to TRBJ2-1; 7 positions agree with TRBD2. This receptor was obtained from a boy in the first two years of life who had a stem cell transplant for Wiskott-Aldrich syndrome, so the T cells may come from the graft donor. The CDR3 DNA reads as TGTGCCATCAGTGAGCAAGTTCCGGGACTATACAATGAGCAGTTCTTC. Amino acids: CAISEQVPGLYNEQFF.